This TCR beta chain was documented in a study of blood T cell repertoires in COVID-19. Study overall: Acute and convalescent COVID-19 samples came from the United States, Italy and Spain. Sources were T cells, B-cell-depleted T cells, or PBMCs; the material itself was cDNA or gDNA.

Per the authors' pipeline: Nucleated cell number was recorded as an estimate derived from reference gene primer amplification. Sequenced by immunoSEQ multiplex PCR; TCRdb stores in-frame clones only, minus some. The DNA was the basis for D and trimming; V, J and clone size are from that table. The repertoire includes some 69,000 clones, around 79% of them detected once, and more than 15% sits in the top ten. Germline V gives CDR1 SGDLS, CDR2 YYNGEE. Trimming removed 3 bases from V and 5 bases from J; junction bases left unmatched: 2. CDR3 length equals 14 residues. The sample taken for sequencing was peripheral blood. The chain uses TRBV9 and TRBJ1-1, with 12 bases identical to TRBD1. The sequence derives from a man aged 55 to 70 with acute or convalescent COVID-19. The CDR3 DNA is TGTGCCAGCAGCGGGGGACAGGGGGCTACTGAAGCTTTCTTT. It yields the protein CASSGGQGATEAFF.